These T cell receptor beta chains were read from a single sample in a study of blood T cell repertoires in COVID-19. Profiled with immunoSEQ multiplex PCR; TCRdb holds only in-frame clones, not every one. Of 350,000 or so clones in the sample, 70% to 90% are singletons; the top ten hold around 4%. The sequencing input was PBMCs or T cells enriched from blood (not recorded which). The receptors were gathered from a woman between 40 and 55 years old with acute COVID-19. Each CDR3 is given with its conserved first and last residue. The D gene is left open where the match is weak. For some rows the clone size is stated as once, few or many, or as a class when expanded; others skip it.

v_call	clone_size	d_call	j_call	cdr3_nt	cdr3_aa
TRBV29-1	.	TRBD2	TRBJ2-1	TGCAGCGTTGAGCGGACTAGCTATAATGAGCAGTTCTTC	CSVERTSYNEQFF
TRBV27	.	TRBD1	TRBJ2-7	TGTGCCAGCAGTTATCGGACAGGGACCGACTCCTACGAGCAGTACTTC	CASSYRTGTDSYEQYF
TRBV27	.	.	TRBJ1-4	TGTGCCAGCAGTTTATCCTGGCAGGTTAATGAAAAACTGTTTTTT	CASSLSWQVNEKLFF
TRBV6-5	.	TRBD2	TRBJ2-7	TGTGCCAGCCTTGTCATTGCGGGAGGGCCCCACGAGCAGTACTTC	CASLVIAGGPHEQYF
TRBV10-3	.	.	TRBJ1-6	TGTGCCATCAGTGAGTCTATAGGGGACTATAATTCACCCCTCCACTTT	CAISESIGDYNSPLHF
TRBV6-5	.	.	TRBJ2-2	TGTGCCAGCAGTTACTACACTAGTGGGAACACCGGGGAGCTGTTTTTT	CASSYYTSGNTGELFF
TRBV18	.	TRBD1	TRBJ1-1	TGTGCCAGCTCACCAGCCGGGACAGGGGGAGGTGAAGCTTTCTTT	CASSPAGTGGGEAFF
TRBV18	once	.	TRBJ2-1	TGTGCCAGCTCACCACCGAGGAATCGAGAGGACAATGAGCAGTTCTTC	CASSPPRNREDNEQFF
TRBV6-2/TRBV6-3	once	.	TRBJ1-2	TGTGCCAGCAGTTACAGAGGGAACCCCAACTATGGCTACACCTTC	CASSYRGNPNYGYTF
TRBV5-1	.	.	TRBJ1-1	TGCGCCAGCCGTTCACAGGGCCCAGCTTTCTTT	CASRSQGPAFF
TRBV7-8	.	.	TRBJ1-4	TGTGCCAGCAGCTTGGCCCCCCCGCAGGGGCTGGGAAATGAAAAACTGTTTTTT	CASSLAPPQGLGNEKLFF
TRBV10-2	.	.	TRBJ1-5	TGCGCCAGCAACTACGAATTCAATCAGCCCCAGCATTTT	CASNYEFNQPQHF
TRBV6-5	.	TRBD1	TRBJ1-4	TGTGCCAGCAGTTACTCGAGAGGGACAGTACGTGAAAAACTGTTTTTT	CASSYSRGTVREKLFF
TRBV2	.	TRBD1	TRBJ2-5	TGTGCCAGTCGCCCCGGGACAGGGGCCGCGGAGACCCAGTACTTC	CASRPGTGAAETQYF
TRBV3-1/TRBV3-2	.	.	TRBJ1-5	TGTGCCAGCAGCCAAGGGTACACTGACAGGTCGGGGCAGCCCCAGCATTTT	CASSQGYTDRSGQPQHF
TRBV2	.	.	TRBJ1-4	TGTGCCAGCAGGGCCGAAACCTCGGGAAAACTGTTTTTT	CASRAETSGKLFF
TRBV11-2	few	.	TRBJ1-6	TGTGCCAGCAGCTTAGGGACGGGCAGGGTGAATTCACCCCTCCACTTT	CASSLGTGRVNSPLHF
TRBV5-1	.	.	TRBJ2-1	TGCGCCAGCAGCTTGGAGAGGAACAATGAGCAGTTCTTC	CASSLERNNEQFF
TRBV12-3/TRBV12-4	.	TRBD2	TRBJ2-1	TGTGCCAGCAGTACCCTAGCGGGAGGAAGGAAGTTCTTC	CASSTLAGGRKFF
TRBV14	.	TRBD2	TRBJ2-7	TGTGCCAGCAGCCAAGGGATTAGCGGGGTGTACGAGCAGTACTTC	CASSQGISGVYEQYF
TRBV5-1	.	TRBD1	TRBJ1-2	TGCGCCAGCAGCCCCCAGACCCTTCGGACAGGGATAGGCTCTAACTATGGCTACACCTTC	CASSPQTLRTGIGSNYGYTF
TRBV7-2	few	.	TRBJ1-2	TGTGCCAGCAGCTTCCACGTCATGGGGGCTCGTGGCTACACCTTC	CASSFHVMGARGYTF
TRBV15	once	.	TRBJ2-2	TGTGCCACCAGCAGAGAACCAGGCGCCGGGGAGCTGTTTTTT	CATSREPGAGELFF
TRBV7-2	.	.	TRBJ1-5	TGTGCCAGCAGCCACCGGTATCAGCCCCAGCATTTT	CASSHRYQPQHF